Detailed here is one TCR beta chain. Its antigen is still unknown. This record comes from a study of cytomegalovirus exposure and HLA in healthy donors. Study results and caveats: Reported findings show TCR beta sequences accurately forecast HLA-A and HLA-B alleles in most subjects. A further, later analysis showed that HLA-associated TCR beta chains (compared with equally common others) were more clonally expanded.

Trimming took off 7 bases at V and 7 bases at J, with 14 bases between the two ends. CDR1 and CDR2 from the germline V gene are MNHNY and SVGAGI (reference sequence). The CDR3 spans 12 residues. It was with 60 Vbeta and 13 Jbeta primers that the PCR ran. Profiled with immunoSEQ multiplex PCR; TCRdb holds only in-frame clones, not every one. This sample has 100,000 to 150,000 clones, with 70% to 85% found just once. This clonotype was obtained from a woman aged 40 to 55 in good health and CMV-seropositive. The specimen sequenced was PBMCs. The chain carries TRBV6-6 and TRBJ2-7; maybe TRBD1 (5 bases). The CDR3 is CASTSAAGEQYF. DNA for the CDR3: TGTGCCAGCACCTCCGCGGCAGGGGAGCAGTACTTC.